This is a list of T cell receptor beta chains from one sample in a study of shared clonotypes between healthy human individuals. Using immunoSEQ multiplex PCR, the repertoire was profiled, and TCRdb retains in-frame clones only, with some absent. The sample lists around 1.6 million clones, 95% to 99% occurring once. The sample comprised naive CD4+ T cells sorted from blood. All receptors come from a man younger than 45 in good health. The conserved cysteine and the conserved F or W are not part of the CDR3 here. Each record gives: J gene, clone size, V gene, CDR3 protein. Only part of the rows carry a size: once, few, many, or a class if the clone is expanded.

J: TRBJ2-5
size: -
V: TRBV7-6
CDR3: ASSLGVAVMYETQY

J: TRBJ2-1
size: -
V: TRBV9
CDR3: ASSVEGQGLYNEQF

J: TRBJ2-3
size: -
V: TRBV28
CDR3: ASSKASREITDTQY

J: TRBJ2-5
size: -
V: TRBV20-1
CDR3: SARDGGTQY

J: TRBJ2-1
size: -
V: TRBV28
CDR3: ASSLGPGRSRHEQF

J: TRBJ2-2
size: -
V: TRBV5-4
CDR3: ASSSGAANTGELF

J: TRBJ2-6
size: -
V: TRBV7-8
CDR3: ASSRTAGVGANVLT

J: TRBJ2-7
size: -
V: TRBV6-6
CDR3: ASTGQGVRYEQY

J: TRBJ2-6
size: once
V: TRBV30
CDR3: AWSASRIPGANVLT

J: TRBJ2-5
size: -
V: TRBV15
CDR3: ATSRVGLQETQY

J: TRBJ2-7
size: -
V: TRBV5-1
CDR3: ASSWTGASYEQY

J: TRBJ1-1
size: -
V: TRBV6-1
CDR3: ASSEKGARPEAF

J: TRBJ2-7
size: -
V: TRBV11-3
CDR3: ASSLAETYEQY

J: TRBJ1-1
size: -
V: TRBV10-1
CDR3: ASSKGQGALRWYTEAF

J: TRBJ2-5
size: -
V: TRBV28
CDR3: ASTPAEQETQY

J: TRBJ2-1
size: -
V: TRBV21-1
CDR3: ASSKGAGLAGLNEQF

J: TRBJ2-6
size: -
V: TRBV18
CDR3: ASSLRSTGPNSGANVLT

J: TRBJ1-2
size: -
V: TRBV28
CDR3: ASRGYGYT

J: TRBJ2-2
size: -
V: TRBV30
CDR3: AWSVAGRGTGELF

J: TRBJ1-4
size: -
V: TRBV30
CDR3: AWSLRAERVGKLF

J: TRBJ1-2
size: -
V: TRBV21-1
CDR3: ASSKVGREVYGYT

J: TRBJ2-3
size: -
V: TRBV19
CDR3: ASKPAALDTQY

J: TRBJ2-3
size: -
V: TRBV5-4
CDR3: ASSLVGHSTDTQY

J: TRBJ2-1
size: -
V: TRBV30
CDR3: AWGYGGRLADEQF

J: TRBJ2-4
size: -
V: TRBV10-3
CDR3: AISESSAGGRGKNIQY

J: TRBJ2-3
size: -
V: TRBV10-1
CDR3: ASSESKTDTQY

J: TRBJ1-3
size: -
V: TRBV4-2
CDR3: ASSGRGSGNTIY

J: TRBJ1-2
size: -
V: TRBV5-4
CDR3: ASSAHQGYYGYT

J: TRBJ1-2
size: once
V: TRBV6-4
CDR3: ASSRVPNTYGYT

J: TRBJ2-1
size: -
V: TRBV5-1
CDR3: ASSRTSDSYNEQF

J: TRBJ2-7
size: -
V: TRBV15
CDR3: ATSRDRLAGAHEQY

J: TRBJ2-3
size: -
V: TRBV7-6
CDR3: ASSFLGAGDTQY

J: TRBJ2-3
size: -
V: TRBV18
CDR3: ASSPARTRTDTQY

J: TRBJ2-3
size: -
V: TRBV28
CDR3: ASSLSGRDQDTQY

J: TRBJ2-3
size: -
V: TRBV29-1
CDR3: SVVGLAGGPDTQY

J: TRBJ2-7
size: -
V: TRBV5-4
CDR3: ASSSSNIPGLAGSYEQY

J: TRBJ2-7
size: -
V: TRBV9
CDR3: ASSVTPLSYEQY

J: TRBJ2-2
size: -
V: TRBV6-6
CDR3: ASSKGTSGTFGELF

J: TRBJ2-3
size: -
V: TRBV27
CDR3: ASSFLGAIDTQY

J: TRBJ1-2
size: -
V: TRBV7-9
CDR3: ASRGGSYGYT

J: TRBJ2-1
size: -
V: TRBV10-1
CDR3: ASSDYNEQF

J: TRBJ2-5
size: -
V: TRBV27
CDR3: ASSRIGQGVQETQY

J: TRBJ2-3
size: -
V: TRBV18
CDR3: ASSPMGDTQY